This TCR beta chain derives from a study of blood T cell repertoires in COVID-19. At the level of the study: Material from acute and convalescent COVID-19 was sourced from the United States, Italy and Spain. Nucleic acid was either cDNA or gDNA, and it came from T cells, B-cell-depleted T cells, or PBMCs.

The CDR3 runs to 13 residues. V shed 4 bases and J shed 4 bases, with 10 bases lying between them. Germline V lookup: CDR1 SNHLY, CDR2 FYNNEI. Original processing notes: Estimation of nucleated cell counts relied on the amplification of reference gene primers. Clones were read by immunoSEQ multiplex PCR, and TCRdb kept only the in-frame ones, dropping some. Clone size and the V and J calls come from that table; the DNA yielded D and trimming. The sample yields some 80,000 clones, about four fifths seen once. What was sequenced was peripheral blood. This TCR was recovered from a woman over 75 with active or convalescent COVID-19. This chain connects TRBV2 to TRBJ2-5; D is uncertain. Written as DNA, the CDR3 is TGTGCCAGCAGTGTACTCTTTGGAGAGACCCAGTACTTC. It encodes CASSVLFGETQYF.